These 9 T cell receptor beta chains were sequenced from one sample in a study of T-cell reconstitution after alpha-beta-depleted transplantation in children. Using unique molecular identifiers, the investigators prepared the TCRbeta library. TCRdb reprocessed the PCR reads via MiXCR and lists one record per CDR3 protein. Of around 450,000 distinct CDR3 sequences listed, 15% to 20% were seen once; the top ten hold around 28%. Specimen: PBMCs, mostly from graft donor cells, collected 360 days after TCRalphabeta/CD19-depleted stem cell transplant. All receptors come from a boy younger than two who had a stem cell transplant for Wiskott-Aldrich syndrome, so the T cells may come from the graft donor.

On this clonotype: A single base separates this from a much larger clone, so it may be a read error. The CDR3 DNA reads TGTACCAGCAGCCAGGGGGCCTACGAGCAGTACTTC. Protein product: CTSSQGAYEQYF. V is TRBV3-1 and J is TRBJ2-7, with 7 nucleotides matching TRBD1. The CDR3 loop spans 12 amino acids. CDR1 and CDR2 (germline): LGHDT, YNNKEL (reference sequence).

Many counts were recorded for this clonotype. This chain uses TRBV10-3 with TRBJ2-1; 16 bases line up with TRBD2. The CDR3 is made up of 16 amino acids. Germline trimming cut 3 bases from V and 7 bases from J; bases unmatched to any gene: 3. The germline V gene has CDR1 ENHRY and CDR2 SYGVKD. DNA for the CDR3: TGTGCCATCAGTGACCCGGGACTAGCGGGAGGGAATGAGCAGTTCTTC. Translated, it gives CAISDPGLAGGNEQFF.

In this sample, this clonotype turned up many times. Written as DNA, the CDR3 is TGTGCCATCAGTGAGCCGGGGACAGTCTACACCTTC. Its translation: CAISEPGTVYTF. The chain joins TRBV10-3 to TRBJ1-2; TRBD1 matches at 7 bases. The length of the CDR3 is 12 residues. Germline values: CDR1 ENHRY, CDR2 SYGVKD. V shed 2 bases, J shed 10 bases, and the junction held 4 bases outside the gene matches.

The chain links TRBV14 to TRBJ2-7; D not certain. The CDR3 length is 15 residues. Trimming removed 6 bases at V and 2 bases at J, with 17 bases between. CDR1 is SGHDN and CDR2 is FVKESK in the germline V gene. CDR3 region: CASSSLRVQPYEQYF. The CDR3 region has the DNA TGTGCCAGCAGTAGCTTAAGGGTCCAACCCTACGAGCAGTACTTC.

The genes are TRBV14 and TRBJ2-3; TRBD2 agrees at 11 bases. Germline CDR1 reads SGHDN; CDR2 reads FVKESK. The CDR3 covers 17 residues. V shed 2 bases and J 2 bases; nucleotides not matched to a gene: 6. The CDR3 region has the DNA TGTGCCAGCAGCCAACCCTGGACTAGCGGGCTCACAGATACGCAGTATTTT. The encoded protein is CASSQPWTSGLTDTQYF. The entire variable domain, with the rest obtained from reference TRBV14 and TRBJ2-3, is as follows: EAGVTQFPSHSVIEKGQTVTLRCDPISGHDNLYWYRRVMGKEIKFLLHFVKESKQDESGMPNNRFLAERTGGTYSTLKVQPAELEDSGVYFCASSQPWTSGLTDTQYFGPGTRLTVL.

The sample holds a few counts of this clonotype. V is TRBV11-1 and J is TRBJ2-3; 10 nucleotides line up with TRBD1. Losses at the gene ends were 1 base for V and 1 base for J; bases not matched to a gene: 5. CDR1 is SGHAT and CDR2 is FQDESV in the germline V gene (reference sequence). The CDR3 is 17 residues long. CDR3 nucleotides: TGTGCCAGCAGCTTAGGACGACAGGGGGCCCGCACAGATACGCAGTATTTT. It specifies CASSLGRQGARTDTQYF. Full variable domain (rest looked up from reference TRBV11-1 and TRBJ2-3): EAEVAQSPRYKITEKSQAVAFWCDPISGHATLYWYRQILGQGPELLVQFQDESVVDDSQLPKDRFSAERLKGVDSTLKIQPAELGDSAMYLCASSLGRQGARTDTQYFGPGTRLTVL.

This clonotype was counted only a few times. J is TRBJ2-7 and V is TRBV20-1; TRBD2 agrees at 8 bases. The J segment lost 3 bases and the V segment lost 3 bases, leaving 1 base of the junction unmatched. CDR1 and CDR2 (germline): DFQATT, SNEGSKA (reference sequence). This CDR3 is 12 amino acids long. CDR3 DNA sequence: TGCAGTGCTAGGACTAGCGTCTACGAGCAGTACTTC. This translates into CSARTSVYEQYF.

In this sample, this clonotype turned up a few times. The rearrangement links TRBV12-3 or TRBV12-4 to TRBJ2-7, with a possible D match to TRBD2 (5 bases). The CDR3 is 15 residues long. Trimming pared 1 base from V and 6 bases from J, leaving 16 bases between. Here the CDR3 reads CASSLVPGLPFEQYF. Here the CDR3 DNA reads TGTGCCAGCAGTTTAGTGCCGGGATTGCCCTTCGAGCAGTACTTC.

V usage is TRBV5-1 and J usage is TRBJ2-3; TRBD1 or TRBD2 may be the D gene (5 bases each). V lost 4 bases, J lost 1 base, and 7 bases lay in between. Germline V gene data show CDR1 as SGHRS and CDR2 as YFSETQ. CDR3 length: 13 amino acids. For the CDR3, the DNA is TGCGCCAGCAGCCGGGACCGCACAGATACGCAGTATTTT. The encoded protein is CASSRDRTDTQYF.